The 18 T cell receptor beta chains below all came from one sample that was sequenced in a study of cytomegalovirus exposure and HLA in healthy donors. PCR amplification relied on 60 Vbeta primers (plus 13 Jbeta primers). Using immunoSEQ multiplex PCR, the repertoire was profiled, and TCRdb retains in-frame clones only, with some absent. Altogether some 150,000 clones are present, approximately 78% being singletons, with the ten largest covering approximately 0.8%. The sequenced sample was PBMCs. Receptors were obtained from a woman aged 18-35 years in good health and CMV-seronegative.

J is TRBJ1-3 and V is TRBV5-1, with 7 bases lining up with TRBD1. CDR1 and CDR2 from the germline V gene are SGHRS and YFSETQ. This CDR3 comprises 21 residues. Trimming took 0 bases from V and 0 from J; bases not matched to a gene: 18. CDR3 nucleotide sequence: TGCGCCAGCAGCTTGGCCTGGGACAGCGGCGTCCTGTCCCCCTCTGGAAACACCATATATTTT. This encodes CASSLAWDSGVLSPSGNTIYF.

This rearrangement joins TRBV10-1 to TRBJ2-1; 11 bases match TRBD2. Germline V gives CDR1 WNHNN, CDR2 SYGVQD (reference sequence). CDR3 length: 15 amino acids. With V trimmed by 6 bases and J by 3 bases, 4 bases remained unmatched. The CDR3 bases are TGCGCCAGCAGAAAACTAGCGGGAGACTACAATGAGCAGTTCTTC. Its protein product is CASRKLAGDYNEQFF.

This clone was found once. This chain joins TRBV11-2 and TRBJ2-1; TRBD2 matches 8 bases. Germline CDR1 and CDR2: SGHAT and FQNNGV. The CDR3 covers 19 residues. V trimming: 5 bases; J trimming: 0 bases; junction bases outside the gene matches: 15. The CDR3 region has the DNA TGTGCCAGCAGCCGGACGGGGGCGGGAGGTTCCCGCTCCTACAATGAGCAGTTCTTC. Residues: CASSRTGAGGSRSYNEQFF.

The chain has TRBV7-9 and TRBJ2-5; no clear D. V was cut by 4 bases and J by 5 bases, with 17 bases left in between. There are 15 residues in the CDR3. Germline V lookup: CDR1 SEHNR, CDR2 FQNEAQ (reference sequence). CDR3 amino acids: CASSSPYTTTETQYF. In nucleotides, the CDR3 is TGTGCCAGCAGCTCACCCTATACTACGACGGAGACCCAGTACTTC.

The V and J genes are TRBV6-5 and TRBJ2-7; D is perhaps TRBD2 (5 bases). The V and J ends lost 6 bases and 1 base respectively, with 13 bases between them. The length of the CDR3 is 14 residues. Germline V gene data show CDR1 as MNHEY and CDR2 as SVGAGI. Here the CDR3 reads CASSREKRSYEQYF. In DNA, the CDR3 is TGTGCCAGCAGCCGCGAAAAGCGGTCCTACGAGCAGTACTTC.

This clone was seen once. The chain's CDR3 is CSVVFGRAASYNEQFF. Written as DNA, the CDR3 is TGCAGCGTTGTATTCGGGAGGGCCGCGTCCTACAATGAGCAGTTCTTC. The V and J genes are TRBV29-1 and TRBJ2-1; 8 positions agree with TRBD2. The germline CDR1 and CDR2 sequences are SQVTM and ANQGSEA. After removal of 4 bases from V and 1 base from J, the junction contained 9 bases not matched to a gene. This CDR3 is built from 16 residues.

In regard to this clone: Mismatch with germline at one junction end may stem from a read error. The chain employs TRBV7-9 and TRBJ1-1; D is unresolved. CDR3 size: 12 residues. Germline values: CDR1 SEHNR, CDR2 FQNEAQ (reference sequence). The CDR3 DNA follows: TGTTCCAGCAGCTTTTTAGAGACTGAAGCTTTCTTT. Protein sequence: CSSSFLETEAFF.

CDR3 in DNA: TGTGCCAGCAGTGGGGACAGGGGATCCTCCTACGAGCAGTACTTC. This sequence encodes CASSGDRGSSYEQYF. V gene TRBV2 combines with J gene TRBJ2-7, with 10 nucleotides matching TRBD1. Germline-derived CDR1 and CDR2 are SNHLY and FYNNEI. After removal of 4 bases from V and 0 bases from J, the junction contained 3 bases not matched to a gene. This CDR3 comprises 15 residues.

The chain recombines TRBV28 with TRBJ1-6; no reliable D call. Trimming removed 6 bases from V and 4 bases from J, with 10 bases in between. The CDR3 loop spans 14 amino acids. Germline CDR1 is MDHEN and CDR2 is SYDVKM. CDR3 amino acids: CASSRNPYNSPLHF. The CDR3 nucleotides read TGTGCCAGCAGCAGAAACCCGTATAATTCACCCCTCCACTTT.

The chain links TRBV4-3 to TRBJ1-4; TRBD1 aligns across 8 bases. Trimming cost V 0 bases and J 1 base; bases outside gene matches: 1. There are 16 residues in the CDR3. Germline-derived CDR1 and CDR2 are LGHNA and YSLEER. CDR3 in amino acids: CASSQETGVTNEKLFF. As DNA, the CDR3 is TGCGCCAGCAGCCAAGAGACAGGGGTAACTAATGAAAAACTGTTTTTT.

A few counts support this clone. The chain employs TRBV5-1 and TRBJ2-2; D possibly corresponds to TRBD2 (5 bases). Looked up from germline, CDR1 is SGHRS and CDR2 is YFSETQ. The CDR3 is 16 amino acids. The V end was cut by 1 base, the J end by 1 base, with 11 bases between. The CDR3 region is CASSLTGRGNTGELFF. The CDR3 nucleotides are TGCGCCAGCAGCTTGACCGGACGGGGGAACACCGGGGAGCTGTTTTTT.

The J gene is TRBJ2-5, the V gene TRBV19; the D is unclear. V was clipped by 5 bases and J by 3 bases, with 10 bases between them. CDR1 is LNHDA, CDR2 SQIVND, per germline (reference sequence). The CDR3 extends over 13 amino acids. The CDR3 loop reads CASSGLLKETQYF. The DNA of the CDR3 is TGTGCCAGTAGTGGATTACTAAAAGAGACCCAGTACTTC. Full variable domain (missing parts from reference TRBV19 and TRBJ2-5): DGGITQSPKYLFRKEGQNVTLSCEQNLNHDAMYWYRQDPGQGLRLIYYSQIVNDFQKGDIAEGYSVSREKKESFPLTVTSAQKNPTAFYLCASSGLLKETQYFGPGTRLLVL.

V is TRBV6-1 and J is TRBJ1-2; D gene ambiguous. The CDR3 length is 13 residues. The V and J ends lost 5 bases and 5 bases respectively, with 12 bases between them. Per the germline V gene, CDR1 is MNHNS and CDR2 is SASEGT. The CDR3 DNA follows: TGTGCCAGCAGTTCCCTCGGGAGGTATGGCTACACCTTC. Amino acids: CASSSLGRYGYTF.

This clone appeared once. The rearrangement links TRBV5-1 to TRBJ2-7, with unresolved D. Trimming left V 0 bases short and J 4 bases short, with 11 bases between. CDR3 length equals 14 residues. The germline V gene has CDR1 SGHRS and CDR2 YFSETQ. CDR3 residues: CASSLDSLRYEQYF. CDR3 nucleotide sequence: TGCGCCAGCAGCTTGGACAGCCTGCGTTACGAGCAGTACTTC.

The J gene is TRBJ2-1, the V gene TRBV9, with D perhaps TRBD2 (6 bases). This CDR3 contains 15 residues. The ends were cut back, 2 bases at V and 4 bases at J, with 13 bases in the middle. The V gene's germline CDR1 is SGDLS and CDR2 YYNGEE. Here the CDR3 DNA reads TGTGCCAGCAGCGTCCAAGCGGACTATTACAATGAGCAGTTCTTC. Translating it yields CASSVQADYYNEQFF.

The CDR3 DNA follows: TGTGCCAGCAGTTTAATTCCCCCCGGGGGGTTGGGCGAGCAGTACTTC. Translating gives CASSLIPPGGLGEQYF. This chain connects TRBV28 to TRBJ2-7, with 7 nucleotides matching TRBD2. Germline V lookup: CDR1 MDHEN, CDR2 SYDVKM. The junction had 13 bases not matched to a gene; V was cut back by 2 bases and J by 6 bases. The CDR3 totals 16 residues.

The chain recombines TRBV27 with TRBJ1-5; possible D gene TRBD1, 6 bases. V dropped 3 bases and J dropped 6 bases, with 12 bases sitting between them. From germline, CDR1 is MNHEY and CDR2 SMNVEV (reference sequence). The CDR3 spans 14 residues. The CDR3 loop is CASSFRGAGQPQHF. In DNA, the CDR3 is TGTGCCAGCAGTTTCAGGGGCGCGGGTCAGCCCCAGCATTTT.

This sequence joins TRBV7-9 and TRBJ1-5; 7 bases align to TRBD1. The V and J ends lost 5 bases and 2 bases, in that order; junction bases with no gene match: 3. Germline CDR1 is SEHNR and CDR2 is FQNEAQ (reference sequence). This CDR3 spans 14 amino acids. The CDR3 sequence: CASSQQGRNQPQHF. Written as DNA, the CDR3 is TGTGCCAGCAGCCAACAGGGGCGCAATCAGCCCCAGCATTTT.